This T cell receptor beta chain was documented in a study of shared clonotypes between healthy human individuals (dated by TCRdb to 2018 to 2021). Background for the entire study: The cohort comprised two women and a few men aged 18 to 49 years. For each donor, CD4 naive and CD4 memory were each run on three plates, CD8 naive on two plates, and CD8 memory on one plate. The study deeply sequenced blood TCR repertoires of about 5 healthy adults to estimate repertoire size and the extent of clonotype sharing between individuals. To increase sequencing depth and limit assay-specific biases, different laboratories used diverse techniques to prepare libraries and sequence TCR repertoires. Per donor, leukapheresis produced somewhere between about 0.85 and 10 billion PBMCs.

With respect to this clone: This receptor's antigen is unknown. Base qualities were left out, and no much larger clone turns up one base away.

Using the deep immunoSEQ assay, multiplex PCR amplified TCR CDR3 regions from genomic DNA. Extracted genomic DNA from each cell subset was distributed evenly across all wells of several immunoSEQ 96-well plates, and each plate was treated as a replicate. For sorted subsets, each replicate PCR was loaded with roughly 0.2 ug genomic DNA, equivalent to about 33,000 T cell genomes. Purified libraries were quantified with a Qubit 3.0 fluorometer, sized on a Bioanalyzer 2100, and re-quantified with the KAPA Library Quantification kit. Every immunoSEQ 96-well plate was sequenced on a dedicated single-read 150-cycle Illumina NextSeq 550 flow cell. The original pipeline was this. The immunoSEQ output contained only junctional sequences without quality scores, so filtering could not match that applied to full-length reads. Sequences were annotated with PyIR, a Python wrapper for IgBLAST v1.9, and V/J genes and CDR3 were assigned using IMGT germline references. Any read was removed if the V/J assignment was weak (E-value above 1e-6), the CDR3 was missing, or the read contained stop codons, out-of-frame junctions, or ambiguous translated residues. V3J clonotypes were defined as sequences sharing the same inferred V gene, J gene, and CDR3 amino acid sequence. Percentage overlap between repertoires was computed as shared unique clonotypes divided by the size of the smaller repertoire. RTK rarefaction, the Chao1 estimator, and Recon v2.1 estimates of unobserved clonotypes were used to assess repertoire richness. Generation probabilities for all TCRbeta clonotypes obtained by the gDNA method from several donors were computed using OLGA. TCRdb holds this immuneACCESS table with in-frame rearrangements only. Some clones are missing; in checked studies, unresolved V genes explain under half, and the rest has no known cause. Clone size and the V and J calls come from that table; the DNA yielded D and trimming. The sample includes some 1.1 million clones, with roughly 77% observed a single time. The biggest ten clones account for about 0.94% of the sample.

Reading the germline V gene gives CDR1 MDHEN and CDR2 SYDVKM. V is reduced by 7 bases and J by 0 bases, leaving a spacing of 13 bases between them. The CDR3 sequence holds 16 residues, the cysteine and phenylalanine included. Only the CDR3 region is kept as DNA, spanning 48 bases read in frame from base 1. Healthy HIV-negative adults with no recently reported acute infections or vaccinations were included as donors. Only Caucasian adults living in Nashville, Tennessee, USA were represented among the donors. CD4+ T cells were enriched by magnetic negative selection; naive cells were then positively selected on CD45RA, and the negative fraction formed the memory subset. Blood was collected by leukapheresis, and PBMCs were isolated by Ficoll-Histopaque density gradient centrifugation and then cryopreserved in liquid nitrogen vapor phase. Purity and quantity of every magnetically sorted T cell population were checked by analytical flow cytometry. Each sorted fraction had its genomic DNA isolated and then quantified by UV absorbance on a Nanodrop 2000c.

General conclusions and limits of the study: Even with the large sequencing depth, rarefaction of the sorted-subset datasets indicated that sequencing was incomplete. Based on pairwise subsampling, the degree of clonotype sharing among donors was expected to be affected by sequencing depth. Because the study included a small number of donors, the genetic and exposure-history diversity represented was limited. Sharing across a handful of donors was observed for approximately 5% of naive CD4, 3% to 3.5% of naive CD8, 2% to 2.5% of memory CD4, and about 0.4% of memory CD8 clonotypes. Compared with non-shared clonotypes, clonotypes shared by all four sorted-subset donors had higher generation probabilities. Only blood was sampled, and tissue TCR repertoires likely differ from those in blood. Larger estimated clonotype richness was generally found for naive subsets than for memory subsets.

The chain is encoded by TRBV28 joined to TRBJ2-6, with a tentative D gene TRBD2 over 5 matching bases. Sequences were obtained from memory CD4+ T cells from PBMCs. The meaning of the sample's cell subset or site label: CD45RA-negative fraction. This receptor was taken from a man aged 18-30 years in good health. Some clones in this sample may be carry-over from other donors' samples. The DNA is TGTGCCAGCAAGCGGCGATCGAGCTCTGGGGCCAACGTCCTGACTTTC. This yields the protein CASKRRSSSGANVLTF.